This T cell receptor beta chain is from a study of T-cell reconstitution after alpha-beta-depleted transplantation in children. The TCRbeta library incorporated unique molecular identifiers. TCRdb processed the PCR reads anew with MiXCR; each CDR3 protein has one entry. The sample lists some 200,000 distinct CDR3 sequences; approximately 10% were seen once. V dropped 0 bases and J dropped 4 bases, with 10 bases sitting between them. In germline, CDR1 is LGHNA, CDR2 YSLEER. There are 14 residues in the CDR3. This clonotype was observed at least ten times. The sequences come from PBMCs from the stem cell graft donor, collected from the stem cell graft. The TCR sequence derives from a human donor who donated a stem cell graft to a child with acute lymphoblastic leukemia. The chain has TRBV4-3 and TRBJ2-7; no clear D. In DNA, the CDR3 is TGCGCCAGCAGCCAAGAGGAGAGATTTTACGAGCAGTACTTC. Its translation: CASSQEERFYEQYF.